These T cell receptor beta chains were read from a single sample in a study of radiotherapy plus CTLA-4 blockade in lung cancer. This table comes from immunoSEQ multiplex PCR, and its TCRdb copy is limited to in-frame clones, with some not included. The data contain 70,000 to 90,000 clones, about four fifths of them singletons. This sample comprised peripheral blood, obtained from a patient treated with radiotherapy plus ipilimumab. The source is a human donor with non-small cell lung cancer whose response to radiotherapy plus ipilimumab could not be evaluated. Some clones in this sample may be carry-over from other donors' samples. CDR3s include the opening cysteine and the closing phenylalanine or tryptophan. The order of the fields is CDR3 protein, CDR3 DNA, J gene, V gene, D gene, clone size. The D gene is left open where the match is weak. Not all rows give a size; the values are once, few, many and, for expanded clones, a class.

CDR3aa: CASSVEGGYGYTF
CDR3nt: TGTGCCAGCAGCGTAGAAGGGGGCTATGGCTACACCTTC
j_gene: TRBJ1-2
v_gene: TRBV9
d_gene: -
abundance: once

CDR3aa: CASSEAGDFNEQFF
CDR3nt: TGTGCCAGCAGTGAAGCGGGGGATTTTAATGAGCAGTTCTTC
j_gene: TRBJ2-1
v_gene: TRBV25-1
d_gene: TRBD2
abundance: -

CDR3aa: CAIRSPGLEDEQYF
CDR3nt: TGTGCCATCAGATCACCGGGACTAGAAGACGAGCAGTACTTC
j_gene: TRBJ2-7
v_gene: TRBV10-3
d_gene: TRBD2
abundance: -

CDR3aa: CASSINPVEAFF
CDR3nt: TGTGCCAGTAGTATCAATCCAGTGGAAGCTTTCTTT
j_gene: TRBJ1-1
v_gene: TRBV19
d_gene: -
abundance: few

CDR3aa: CASSLGDRQGGQPQHF
CDR3nt: TGCGCCAGCAGCTTGGGGGACAGGCAGGGGGGTCAGCCCCAGCATTTT
j_gene: TRBJ1-5
v_gene: TRBV5-1
d_gene: TRBD1
abundance: few

CDR3aa: CASRGQSLQPQHF
CDR3nt: TGTGCCAGCCGTGGACAGTCTCTCCAGCCCCAGCATTTT
j_gene: TRBJ1-5
v_gene: TRBV6-5
d_gene: -
abundance: -

CDR3aa: CASSRPTSGSYEQYF
CDR3nt: TGTGCCAGCAGTCGCCCTACTAGCGGGTCCTACGAGCAGTACTTC
j_gene: TRBJ2-7
v_gene: TRBV6-6
d_gene: TRBD2
abundance: -

CDR3aa: CASSREQGGQPQHF
CDR3nt: TGCGCCAGCAGCCGCGAACAGGGCGGTCAGCCCCAGCATTTT
j_gene: TRBJ1-5
v_gene: TRBV5-1
d_gene: -
abundance: -

CDR3aa: CASSYYRGLTDTQYF
CDR3nt: TGTGCCAGCAGCTATTACAGGGGGCTCACAGATACGCAGTATTTT
j_gene: TRBJ2-3
v_gene: TRBV5-5
d_gene: TRBD1
abundance: -

CDR3aa: CASSSGTGGLSGANVLTF
CDR3nt: TGTGCCAGCAGCTCGGGGACAGGGGGGCTCTCTGGGGCCAACGTCCTGACTTTC
j_gene: TRBJ2-6
v_gene: TRBV9
d_gene: TRBD1
abundance: -

CDR3aa: CASSLSGQGEGNEQFF
CDR3nt: TGTGCCAGCAGTTTATCGGGACAGGGAGAGGGAAATGAGCAGTTCTTC
j_gene: TRBJ2-1
v_gene: TRBV28
d_gene: TRBD1
abundance: -

CDR3aa: CASSGAGGLGNEQFF
CDR3nt: TGTGCCAGCAGTGGCGCGGGGGGGCTTGGAAATGAGCAGTTCTTC
j_gene: TRBJ2-1
v_gene: TRBV9
d_gene: TRBD2
abundance: -

CDR3aa: CASSAQVNTEAFF
CDR3nt: TGTGCCAGCAGTGCTCAGGTGAACACTGAAGCTTTCTTT
j_gene: TRBJ1-1
v_gene: TRBV2
d_gene: -
abundance: -

CDR3aa: CASSQTFPGQRAYEQFF
CDR3nt: TGCGCCAGCAGCCAAACCTTCCCGGGACAGCGGGCCTATGAGCAGTTCTTC
j_gene: TRBJ2-1
v_gene: TRBV4-1
d_gene: -
abundance: once

CDR3aa: CASSFQGGSPLHF
CDR3nt: TGTGCCAGCAGCTTCCAGGGAGGCTCACCCCTCCACTTT
j_gene: TRBJ1-6
v_gene: TRBV11-2
d_gene: -
abundance: -

CDR3aa: CASSAIFNRGRQPQHF
CDR3nt: TGTGCCAGCTCAGCTATTTTCAACAGGGGACGGCAGCCCCAGCATTTT
j_gene: TRBJ1-5
v_gene: TRBV18
d_gene: TRBD1
abundance: -

CDR3aa: CASSTSGGAREQYF
CDR3nt: TGTGCCAGCAGCACCAGCGGGGGGGCCCGGGAGCAGTACTTC
j_gene: TRBJ2-7
v_gene: TRBV7-6
d_gene: TRBD2
abundance: -

CDR3aa: CASSLLDLEQFF
CDR3nt: TGTGCCAGCAGTCTTCTAGATCTTGAGCAGTTCTTC
j_gene: TRBJ2-1
v_gene: TRBV6-6
d_gene: -
abundance: -

CDR3aa: CASSLGVAGGQETQYF
CDR3nt: TGCGCCAGCAGCTTGGGCGTAGCGGGGGGACAAGAGACCCAGTACTTC
j_gene: TRBJ2-5
v_gene: TRBV5-1
d_gene: TRBD2
abundance: -

CDR3aa: CASTVPGQGAGDYGYTF
CDR3nt: TGTGCCAGCACAGTCCCGGGACAGGGGGCGGGGGACTATGGCTACACCTTC
j_gene: TRBJ1-2
v_gene: TRBV27
d_gene: TRBD1
abundance: -

CDR3aa: CASSVPLTDTQYF
CDR3nt: TGTGCCAGCAGTGTCCCTCTCACAGATACGCAGTATTTT
j_gene: TRBJ2-3
v_gene: TRBV28
d_gene: -
abundance: -

CDR3aa: CAWSRYRAYEQYF
CDR3nt: TGTGCCTGGTCTAGATACAGGGCCTACGAGCAGTACTTC
j_gene: TRBJ2-7
v_gene: TRBV30
d_gene: -
abundance: -

CDR3aa: CAWSPGVSTEAFF
CDR3nt: TGTGCCTGGAGTCCAGGGGTTAGCACTGAAGCTTTCTTT
j_gene: TRBJ1-1
v_gene: TRBV30
d_gene: -
abundance: -

CDR3aa: CASRTSGMAIYNEQFF
CDR3nt: TGTGCCAGCCGTACTTCAGGTATGGCCATCTACAATGAGCAGTTCTTC
j_gene: TRBJ2-1
v_gene: TRBV27
d_gene: -
abundance: -

CDR3aa: CASSLDPGGGETQYF
CDR3nt: TGTGCCAGCAGCTTAGATCCGGGAGGAGGAGAGACCCAGTACTTC
j_gene: TRBJ2-5
v_gene: TRBV13
d_gene: TRBD2
abundance: -

CDR3aa: CASSSTGQGPNYGYTF
CDR3nt: TGTGCCAGCAGTTCCACCGGACAGGGACCTAACTATGGCTACACCTTC
j_gene: TRBJ1-2
v_gene: TRBV28
d_gene: TRBD1
abundance: -

CDR3aa: CASRGRMAEAFF
CDR3nt: TGTGCCAGTCGGGGAAGAATGGCTGAAGCTTTCTTT
j_gene: TRBJ1-1
v_gene: TRBV21-1
d_gene: -
abundance: -

CDR3aa: CASKTPRDNQPQHF
CDR3nt: TGTGCCAGCAAGACGCCCAGGGACAATCAGCCCCAGCATTTT
j_gene: TRBJ1-5
v_gene: TRBV2
d_gene: -
abundance: once

CDR3aa: CASSIRGQQSYEQYF
CDR3nt: TGTGCCAGTAGTATTCGTGGACAGCAATCCTACGAGCAGTACTTC
j_gene: TRBJ2-7
v_gene: TRBV19
d_gene: -
abundance: -

CDR3aa: CASSFGSGEGQFF
CDR3nt: -
j_gene: TRBJ2-1
v_gene: TRBV7-3
d_gene: -
abundance: -

CDR3aa: CASSLVQGEGATEAFF
CDR3nt: TGTGCCAGCAGCTTAGTACAGGGAGAAGGCGCCACTGAAGCTTTCTTT
j_gene: TRBJ1-1
v_gene: TRBV11-1
d_gene: -
abundance: -

CDR3aa: CASSPQGVDSPLHF
CDR3nt: TGTGCCAGCTCCCCGCAGGGGGTGGATTCACCCCTCCACTTT
j_gene: TRBJ1-6
v_gene: TRBV6-5
d_gene: TRBD1
abundance: -

CDR3aa: CASSRPGTVLRGEETQYF
CDR3nt: TGTGCCAGTAGTCGACCCGGGACTGTCCTCCGGGGGGAAGAGACCCAGTACTTC
j_gene: TRBJ2-5
v_gene: TRBV19
d_gene: TRBD2
abundance: -

CDR3aa: CASSFGASGGAGTQYF
CDR3nt: TGTGCCAGCAGCTTCGGGGCTAGCGGGGGGGCCGGTACGCAGTATTTT
j_gene: TRBJ2-3
v_gene: TRBV7-2
d_gene: TRBD2
abundance: -

CDR3aa: CASSGRRIDTEAFF
CDR3nt: TGTGCCAGTAGTGGGAGACGGATAGACACTGAAGCTTTCTTT
j_gene: TRBJ1-1
v_gene: TRBV19
d_gene: -
abundance: -

CDR3aa: CASSSRRGGTNEKLFF
CDR3nt: TGTGCCAGCAGCTCTAGAAGAGGGGGCACTAATGAAAAACTGTTTTTT
j_gene: TRBJ1-4
v_gene: TRBV28
d_gene: TRBD1
abundance: -

CDR3aa: CASDRRDTYNSPLHF
CDR3nt: TGTGCCAGCGATCGCCGGGACACCTACAATTCACCCCTCCACTTT
j_gene: TRBJ1-6
v_gene: TRBV7-2
d_gene: -
abundance: -

CDR3aa: CASSKARQGGDYEQYF
CDR3nt: TGTGCCAGCAGCAAGGCCCGACAGGGGGGGGACTACGAGCAGTACTTC
j_gene: TRBJ2-7
v_gene: TRBV21-1
d_gene: -
abundance: -

CDR3aa: CASSLSSAWDTQYF
CDR3nt: TGTGCCAGCAGTTTATCGAGCGCCTGGGATACGCAGTATTTT
j_gene: TRBJ2-3
v_gene: TRBV27
d_gene: -
abundance: -

CDR3aa: CASSLATSGGKNEQFF
CDR3nt: TGTGCCAGCAGCTTGGCGACTAGCGGGGGGAAGAATGAGCAGTTCTTC
j_gene: TRBJ2-1
v_gene: TRBV5-4
d_gene: TRBD2
abundance: -

CDR3aa: CASSLLGTGELFF
CDR3nt: TGTGCCAGCAGCTTACTCGGCACCGGGGAGCTGTTTTTT
j_gene: TRBJ2-2
v_gene: TRBV7-2
d_gene: -
abundance: -

CDR3aa: CASSLDSQTDTQYF
CDR3nt: TGTGCCAGCAGTTTAGACAGCCAAACAGATACGCAGTATTTT
j_gene: TRBJ2-3
v_gene: TRBV27
d_gene: -
abundance: -

CDR3aa: CASSYRRSGTSLEKLFF
CDR3nt: TGTGCCAGCAGCTACCGAAGATCAGGGACTAGCTTGGAAAAACTGTTTTTT
j_gene: TRBJ1-4
v_gene: TRBV7-2
d_gene: -
abundance: -

CDR3aa: CASSERVDSYNEQFF
CDR3nt: TGTGCCAGCAGTGAGCGGGTCGACTCCTACAATGAGCAGTTCTTC
j_gene: TRBJ2-1
v_gene: TRBV9
d_gene: -
abundance: -

CDR3aa: CASSIQGAPDTEAFF
CDR3nt: TGTGCCAGCAGCATACAGGGGGCGCCGGACACTGAAGCTTTCTTT
j_gene: TRBJ1-1
v_gene: TRBV2
d_gene: TRBD1
abundance: -

CDR3aa: CASSHGGLNQPQHF
CDR3nt: TGTGCCAGTAGTCACGGGGGGCTCAATCAGCCCCAGCATTTT
j_gene: TRBJ1-5
v_gene: TRBV19
d_gene: -
abundance: -

CDR3aa: CASRVAGSTDTQYF
CDR3nt: TGTGCCAGCCGGGTAGCGGGGAGCACAGATACGCAGTATTTT
j_gene: TRBJ2-3
v_gene: TRBV11-2
d_gene: TRBD2
abundance: -

CDR3aa: CASRKIQGATEAFF
CDR3nt: TGTGCCAGCAGGAAAATTCAGGGGGCCACTGAAGCTTTCTTT
j_gene: TRBJ1-1
v_gene: TRBV6-6
d_gene: TRBD1
abundance: -

CDR3aa: CASSPSTGPLNTEAFF
CDR3nt: TGTGCCAGCTCACCCTCGACAGGGCCCCTGAACACTGAAGCTTTCTTT
j_gene: TRBJ1-1
v_gene: TRBV18
d_gene: TRBD1
abundance: few

CDR3aa: CASSLRLAGAANTGELFF
CDR3nt: TGTGCCAGCAGTTTACGACTAGCGGGGGCGGCGAACACCGGGGAGCTGTTTTTT
j_gene: TRBJ2-2
v_gene: TRBV28
d_gene: TRBD2
abundance: -

CDR3aa: CASSPQTGGTIYF
CDR3nt: TGTGCCAGTAGTCCCCAGACAGGGGGCACCATATATTTT
j_gene: TRBJ1-3
v_gene: TRBV19
d_gene: TRBD1
abundance: -